A selection of T cell receptor beta chains follows, all from one sample in a study of blood T cell repertoires in COVID-19. The repertoire was sequenced with immunoSEQ multiplex PCR; TCRdb's copy has only in-frame clones and lacks some. Of about 200,000 clones in the sample, 70% to 85% are singletons; the top ten hold roughly 12%. The sequenced sample consisted of peripheral blood. The source is a man aged 50-59 years who had recovered from COVID-19. The CDR3 runs from the conserved cysteine through the conserved F or W. A D gene is named only where the DNA matches it firmly. Part of the rows lack a size; the others show once, few, many or a class for expanded clones.

>15|TRBJ2-1|TRBD2|TRBV5-1|few
CASSLASGSLNEQFF
TGCGCCAGCAGCTTGGCTAGCGGGAGTTTGAATGAGCAGTTCTTC
>13|TRBJ1-5|NA|TRBV27|NA
CASSFGYNQPQHF
TGTGCCAGCAGTTTCGGGTACAATCAGCCCCAGCATTTT
>16|TRBJ2-2|TRBD1|TRBV10-2|NA
CASSHTGTGVAGELFF
TGCGCCAGCAGCCATACCGGGACAGGGGTTGCCGGGGAGCTGTTTTTT
>14|TRBJ2-5|NA|TRBV11-2|NA
CASSLKLFQETQYF
TGTGCCAGCAGCTTAAAACTTTTCCAAGAGACCCAGTACTTC
>13|TRBJ2-7|NA|TRBV19|NA
CASSIRVFYEQYF
TGTGCCAGTAGTATTCGAGTTTTCTACGAGCAGTACTTC
>16|TRBJ2-3|TRBD2|TRBV5-1|NA
CASSLVLSGRTDTQYF
TGCGCCAGCAGCTTGGTTCTGAGCGGGAGAACAGATACGCAGTATTTT
>15|TRBJ2-6|TRBD2|TRBV27|NA
CASTNGGSGANVLTF
TGTGCCAGCACAAACGGGGGGTCTGGGGCCAACGTCCTGACTTTC
>12|TRBJ2-7|NA|TRBV28|NA
CAAWDWGREQYF
TGTGCGGCATGGGATTGGGGCAGGGAGCAGTACTTC
>15|TRBJ1-4|NA|TRBV5-1|NA
CASSLSGINEGKLFF
TGCGCCAGCAGCTTGTCGGGCATTAATGAGGGAAAACTGTTTTTT
>20|TRBJ2-3|TRBD2|TRBV11-2|NA
CASSLDPPSGAGGPEDTQYF
TGTGCCAGCAGCTTAGACCCCCCCTCCGGGGCGGGAGGGCCTGAAGATACGCAGTATTTT
>16|TRBJ2-2|NA|TRBV7-3|NA
CASSLTRVLNTGELFF
TGTGCCAGCAGCTTAACGAGGGTTCTAAACACCGGGGAGCTGTTTTTT
>18|TRBJ2-1|TRBD2|TRBV29-1|NA
CSVAPGEIGGEGYNEQFF
TGCAGCGTTGCCCCCGGGGAGATTGGGGGGGAGGGCTACAATGAGCAGTTCTTC
>15|TRBJ2-1|NA|TRBV7-2|few
CASSSRMSSYNEQFF
TGTGCCAGCAGCTCTCGTATGAGCTCCTACAATGAGCAGTTCTTC
>16|TRBJ1-3|NA|TRBV4-2|NA
CASRQRDADFGNTIYF
TGTGCCAGCAGACAAAGGGATGCGGACTTTGGGAACACCATATATTTT
>13|TRBJ2-3|NA|TRBV28|NA
CASGRFSTDTQYF
TGTGCCAGCGGTAGATTCAGCACAGATACGCAGTATTTT
>12|TRBJ2-7|NA|TRBV6-5|NA
CASSSPHSEQYF
TGTGCCAGCAGTTCCCCCCACTCCGAGCAGTACTTC
>11|TRBJ2-5|NA|TRBV13|NA
CASSSGNTQYF
TGTGCCAGCAGCTCCGGGAACACCCAGTACTTC
>18|TRBJ2-7|TRBD1|TRBV27|NA
CASSLSMGQGPRAREQYF
TGTGCCAGCAGTTTATCAATGGGACAGGGGCCCCGGGCTCGAGAGCAGTACTTC
>15|TRBJ2-1|TRBD2|TRBV11-1|NA
CASSLLAASYNEQFF
TGTGCCAGCAGCCTTCTAGCGGCCTCCTACAATGAGCAGTTCTTC
>16|TRBJ2-5|TRBD2|TRBV19|NA
CASTPFGLAGEETQYF
TGTGCCAGTACCCCCTTTGGACTAGCGGGTGAAGAGACCCAGTACTTC
>15|TRBJ2-3|TRBD2|TRBV7-8|NA
CASSLDGAGGDTQYF
TGTGCCAGCAGCTTAGATGGGGCGGGAGGCGATACGCAGTATTTT
>15|TRBJ2-1|TRBD2|TRBV3-1/TRBV3-2|NA
CASNQRGLADNEQFF
TGTGCCAGCAACCAACGGGGACTAGCGGACAATGAGCAGTTCTTC
>15|TRBJ2-7|TRBD2|TRBV19|NA
CASTVTSGASYEQYF
TGTGCCAGTACCGTGACTAGCGGGGCATCCTACGAGCAGTACTTC
>15|TRBJ1-6|TRBD1|TRBV19|few
CASRSGTGLGSPLHF
TGTGCCAGTCGTTCCGGGACAGGGTTGGGTTCACCCCTCCACTTT
>16|TRBJ2-3|TRBD2|TRBV5-4|NA
CASSSGTSVRLDTQYF
TGTGCCAGCAGCTCCGGGACTAGCGTTCGTCTAGATACGCAGTATTTT
>16|TRBJ1-1|NA|TRBV15|NA
CATSYGGRGGNTEAFF
TGTGCCACCAGCTACGGGGGTCGGGGTGGGAACACTGAAGCTTTCTTT
>12|TRBJ2-5|TRBD1|TRBV29-1|NA
CSVRDRVETQYF
TGCAGCGTTCGCGACAGGGTCGAGACCCAGTACTTC
>12|TRBJ2-7|NA|TRBV7-7|few
CASSHETYEQYF
TGTGCCAGCAGCCACGAGACCTACGAGCAGTACTTC
>15|TRBJ1-5|TRBD1|TRBV27|once
CASSLRTGMSQPQHF
TGTGCCAGCAGTTTAAGGACAGGAATGTCTCAGCCCCAGCATTTT
>16|TRBJ2-5|TRBD2|TRBV6-1|NA
CASSERVLAASGTQYF
TGTGCCAGCAGTGAACGGGTACTAGCGGCTTCAGGGACCCAGTACTTC
>19|TRBJ2-1|TRBD2|TRBV15|NA
CATSRRGLAGARSYNEQFF
TGTGCCACCAGCAGACGAGGACTAGCGGGAGCGCGCTCCTACAATGAGCAGTTCTTC
>15|TRBJ2-2|NA|TRBV7-3|NA
CASSPSRQDTGELFF
TGTGCCAGCAGCCCCTCCCGACAAGACACCGGGGAGCTGTTTTTT
>16|TRBJ1-2|TRBD1|TRBV4-3|NA
CASSQDPGQTLYGYTF
TGCGCCAGCAGCCAAGATCCGGGACAGACCTTGTATGGCTACACCTTC
>17|TRBJ1-3|NA|TRBV3-1/TRBV3-2|NA
CASSQDSAGGSGNTIYF
TGTGCCAGCAGCCAAGACTCGGCGGGGGGCTCTGGAAACACCATATATTTT
>13|TRBJ2-3|TRBD1|TRBV6-5|NA
CASIGTGSDTQYF
TGTGCCAGCATCGGGACAGGGTCAGATACGCAGTATTTT
>17|TRBJ1-5|NA|TRBV15|NA
CATSRDWSATDNQPQHF
TGTGCCACCAGCAGAGATTGGAGTGCGACGGACAATCAGCCCCAGCATTTT
>15|TRBJ2-1|NA|TRBV20-1|NA
CSASGTGSSYNEQFF
TGCAGTGCTAGTGGAACGGGTAGCTCCTACAATGAGCAGTTCTTC
>14|TRBJ2-7|TRBD1|TRBV19|NA
CASSMDRARSEQYF
TGTGCCAGTAGTATGGACAGGGCAAGATCCGAGCAGTACTTC
>16|TRBJ1-5|NA|TRBV4-1|NA
CASSQDMGRSNQPQHF
TGCGCCAGCAGCCAAGATATGGGCAGAAGCAATCAGCCCCAGCATTTT
>17|TRBJ2-7|NA|TRBV5-1|NA
CASSLAPGLGPSYEQYF
TGCGCCAGCAGCTTGGCTCCGGGACTGGGGCCCTCCTACGAGCAGTACTTC